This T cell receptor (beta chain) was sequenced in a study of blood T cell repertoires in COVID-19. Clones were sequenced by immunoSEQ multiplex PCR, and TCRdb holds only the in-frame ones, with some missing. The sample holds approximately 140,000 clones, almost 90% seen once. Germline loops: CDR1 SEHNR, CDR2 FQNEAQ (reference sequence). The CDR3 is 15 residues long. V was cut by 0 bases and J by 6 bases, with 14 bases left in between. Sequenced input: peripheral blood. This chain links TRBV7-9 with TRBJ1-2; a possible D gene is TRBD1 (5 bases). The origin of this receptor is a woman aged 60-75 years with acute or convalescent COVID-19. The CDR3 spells CASSLALRGFNGYTF. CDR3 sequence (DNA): TGTGCCAGCAGCTTAGCCCTTAGGGGCTTTAATGGCTACACCTTC.